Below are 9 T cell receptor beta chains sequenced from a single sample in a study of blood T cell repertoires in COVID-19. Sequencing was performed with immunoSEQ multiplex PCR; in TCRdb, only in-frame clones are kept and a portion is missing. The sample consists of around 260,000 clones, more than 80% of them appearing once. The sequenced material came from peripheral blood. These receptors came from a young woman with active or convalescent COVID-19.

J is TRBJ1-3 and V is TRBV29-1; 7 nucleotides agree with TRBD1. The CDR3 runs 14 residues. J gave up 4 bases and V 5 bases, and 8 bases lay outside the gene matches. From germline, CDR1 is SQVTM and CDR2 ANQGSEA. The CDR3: CSVYAQGLGNTIYF. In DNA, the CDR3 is TGCAGCGTTTACGCACAGGGGCTCGGAAACACCATATATTTT. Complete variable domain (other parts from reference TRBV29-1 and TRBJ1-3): SAVISQKPSRDICQRGTSLTIQCQVDSQVTMMFWYRQQPGQSLTLIATANQGSEATYESGFVIDKFPISRPNLTFSTLTVSNMSPEDSSIYLCSVYAQGLGNTIYFGEGSWLTVV.

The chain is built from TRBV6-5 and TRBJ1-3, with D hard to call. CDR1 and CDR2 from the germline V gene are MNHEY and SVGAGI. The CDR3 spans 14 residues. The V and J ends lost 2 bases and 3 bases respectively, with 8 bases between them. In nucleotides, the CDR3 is TGTGCCAGCAGTTACGGAGGGCTTGGAAACACCATATATTTT. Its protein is CASSYGGLGNTIYF.

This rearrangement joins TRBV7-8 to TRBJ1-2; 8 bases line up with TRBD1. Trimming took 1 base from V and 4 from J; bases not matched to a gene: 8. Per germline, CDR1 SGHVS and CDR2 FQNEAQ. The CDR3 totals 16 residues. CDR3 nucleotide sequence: TGTGCCAGCAGCTTAGGGACAGGGACCAACCGCTATGGCTACACCTTC. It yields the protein CASSLGTGTNRYGYTF.

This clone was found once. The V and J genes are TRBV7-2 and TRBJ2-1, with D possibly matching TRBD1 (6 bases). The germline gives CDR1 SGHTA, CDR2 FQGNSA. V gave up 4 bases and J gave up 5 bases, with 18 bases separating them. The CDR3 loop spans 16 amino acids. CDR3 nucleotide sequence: TGTGCCAGCAGCTCGACCGGGACAAGGATAAACAATGAGCAGTTCTTC. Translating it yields CASSSTGTRINNEQFF.

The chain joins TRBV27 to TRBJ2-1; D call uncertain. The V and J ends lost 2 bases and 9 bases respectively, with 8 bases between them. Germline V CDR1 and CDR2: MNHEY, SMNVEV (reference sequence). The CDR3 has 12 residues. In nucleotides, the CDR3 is TGTGCCAGCAGTTTACCTCCCAGTGAGCAGTTCTTC. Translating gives CASSLPPSEQFF.

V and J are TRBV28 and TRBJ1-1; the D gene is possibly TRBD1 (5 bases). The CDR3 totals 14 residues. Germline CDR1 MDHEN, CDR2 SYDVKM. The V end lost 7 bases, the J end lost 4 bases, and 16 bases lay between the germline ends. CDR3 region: CASTDPGGGTEAFF. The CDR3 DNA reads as TGTGCCAGCACAGACCCGGGGGGTGGCACTGAAGCTTTCTTT. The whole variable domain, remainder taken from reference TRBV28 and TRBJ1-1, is DVKVTQSSRYLVKRTGEKVFLECVQDMDHENMFWYRQDPGLGLRLIYFSYDVKMKEKGDIPEGYSVSREKKERFSLILESASTNQTSMYLCASTDPGGGTEAFFGQGTRLTVV.

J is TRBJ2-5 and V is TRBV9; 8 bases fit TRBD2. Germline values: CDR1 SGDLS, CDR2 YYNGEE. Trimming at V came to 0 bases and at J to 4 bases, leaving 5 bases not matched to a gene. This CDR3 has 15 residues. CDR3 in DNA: TGTGCCAGCAGCGTAGGGGCTAGCGGGCGAGAGACCCAGTACTTC. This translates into CASSVGASGRETQYF.

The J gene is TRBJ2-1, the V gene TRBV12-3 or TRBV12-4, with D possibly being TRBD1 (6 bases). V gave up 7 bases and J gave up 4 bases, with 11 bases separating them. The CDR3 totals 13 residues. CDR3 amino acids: CASTSTGYNEQFF. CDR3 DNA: TGTGCCAGCACCTCAACAGGGTACAATGAGCAGTTCTTC.

The CDR3 is CASSQERQGAFGEKLFF. The DNA of the CDR3 is TGCGCCAGCAGCCAAGAAAGACAGGGGGCTTTTGGGGAAAAACTGTTTTTT. V and J are TRBV4-3 and TRBJ1-4; 10 bases agree with TRBD1. CDR1 is LGHNA and CDR2 is YSLEER in the germline V gene. Unmatched junction bases numbered 9, after V lost 0 bases and J lost 8 bases. This CDR3 is 17 amino acids long.